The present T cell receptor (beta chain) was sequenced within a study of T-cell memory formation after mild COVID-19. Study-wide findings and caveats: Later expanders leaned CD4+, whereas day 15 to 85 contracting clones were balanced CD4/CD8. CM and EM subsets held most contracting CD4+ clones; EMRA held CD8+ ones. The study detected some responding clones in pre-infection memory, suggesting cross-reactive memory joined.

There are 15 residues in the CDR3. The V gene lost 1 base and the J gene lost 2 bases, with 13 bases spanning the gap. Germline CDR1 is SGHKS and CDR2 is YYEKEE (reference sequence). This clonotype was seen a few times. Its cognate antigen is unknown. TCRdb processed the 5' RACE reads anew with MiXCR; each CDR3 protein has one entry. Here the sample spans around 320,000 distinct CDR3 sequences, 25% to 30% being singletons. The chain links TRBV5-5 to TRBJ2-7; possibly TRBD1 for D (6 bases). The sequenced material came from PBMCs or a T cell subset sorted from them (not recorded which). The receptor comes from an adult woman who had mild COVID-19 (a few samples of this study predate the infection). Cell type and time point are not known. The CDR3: CASSLLQGSTYEQYF. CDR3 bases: TGTGCCAGCAGCTTGTTACAGGGATCTACCTACGAGCAGTACTTC. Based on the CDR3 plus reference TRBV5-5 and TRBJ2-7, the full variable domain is DAGVTQSPTHLIKTRGQQVTLRCSPISGHKSVSWYQQVLGQGPQFIFQYYEKEERGRGNFPDRFSARQFPNYSSELNVNALLLGDSALYLCASSLLQGSTYEQYFGPGTRLTVT.